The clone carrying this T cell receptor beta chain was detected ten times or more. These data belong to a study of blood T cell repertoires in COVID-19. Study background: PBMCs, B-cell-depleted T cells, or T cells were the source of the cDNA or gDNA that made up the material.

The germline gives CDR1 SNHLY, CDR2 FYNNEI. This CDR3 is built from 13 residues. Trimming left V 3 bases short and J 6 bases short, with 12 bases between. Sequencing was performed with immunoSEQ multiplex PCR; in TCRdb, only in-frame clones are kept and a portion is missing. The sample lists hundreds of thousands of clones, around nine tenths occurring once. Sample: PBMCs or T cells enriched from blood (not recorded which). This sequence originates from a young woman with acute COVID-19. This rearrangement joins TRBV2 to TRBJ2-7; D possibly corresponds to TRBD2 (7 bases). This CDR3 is CASSDVGGPEQYF. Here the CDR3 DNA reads TGTGCCAGCAGTGATGTGGGGGGGCCCGAGCAGTACTTC.